What follows are 22 T cell receptor beta chains derived from one specimen sequenced in a study of T cells after yellow fever vaccination. A single record per CDR3 protein comes from TCRdb applying MiXCR to the 5' RACE reads. The data contain roughly 160,000 distinct CDR3 sequences, 6% to 7.5% of them singletons. The sample was CD4+ T cells sorted from PBMCs, taken about 5 days after the first yellow fever vaccination. The source is a man younger than 30 who received the YFV17D yellow fever vaccine.

V and J are TRBV5-1 and TRBJ2-1; 7 nucleotides agree with TRBD2. This CDR3 region has 14 residues. Germline-derived CDR1 and CDR2 are SGHRS and YFSETQ. Losses at the gene ends were 1 base for V and 2 bases for J; bases not matched to a gene: 0. For the CDR3, the DNA is TGCGCCAGCAGCTTGAGCGGGACCTACAATGAGCAGTTCTTC. Encoded protein: CASSLSGTYNEQFF. Full variable domain (remainder filled in from reference TRBV5-1 and TRBJ2-1): KAGVTQTPRYLIKTRGQQVTLSCSPISGHRSVSWYQQTPGQGLQFLFEYFSETQRNKGNFPGRFSGRQFSNSRSEMNVSTLELGDSALYLCASSLSGTYNEQFFGPGTRLTVL.

This clonotype was picked up a small number of times. This rearrangement joins TRBV10-3 to TRBJ1-2; 7 bases agree with TRBD1. In germline, CDR1 is ENHRY, CDR2 SYGVKD. The CDR3 runs to 14 residues. The junction had 5 bases not matched to a gene; V was cut back by 7 bases and J by 0 bases. The CDR3 DNA sequence: TGTGCCATCACCGAGGGACAGTCTAACTATGGCTACACCTTC. It yields the protein CAITEGQSNYGYTF.

Ten or more counts support this clonotype. The chain recombines TRBV3-1 with TRBJ2-7; weak D call: TRBD1 (5 bases). The germline CDR1 and CDR2 sequences are LGHDT and YNNKEL (reference sequence). Trimming took 1 base from V and 3 from J, leaving 13 bases between them. This CDR3 spans 15 amino acids. The CDR3 spells CASSQVSTGYYEQYF. The DNA for the CDR3 is TGTGCCAGCAGCCAAGTATCTACAGGATACTACGAGCAGTACTTC.

The V and J genes are TRBV7-3 and TRBJ2-3, with 8 bases matching TRBD2. Germline V gene lookup returns CDR1 SGHTA and CDR2 FQGTGA. The CDR3 runs to 14 residues. V lost 5 bases, J lost 4 bases, and 5 bases stayed unmatched. CDR3 DNA sequence: TGTGCCAGCAGCGCGGCGGGGGGATCAGATACGCAGTATTTT. The encoded protein is CASSAAGGSDTQYF.

In its sample, this clonotype was seen many times. This chain links TRBV6-5 with TRBJ2-1, with D possibly TRBD1 on 5 matching bases. Trimming left V 0 bases short and J 7 bases short, with 13 bases between. Per germline, CDR1 MNHEY and CDR2 SVGAGI. CDR3 length: 15 amino acids. The CDR3 region is CASSYSARVRNEQFF. The CDR3 DNA reads as TGTGCCAGCAGTTACTCGGCCAGGGTTAGAAATGAGCAGTTCTTC.

The chain employs TRBV7-2 and TRBJ2-7; D perhaps matches TRBD2 (6 bases). Germline values: CDR1 SGHTA, CDR2 FQGNSA. The length of the CDR3 is 15 residues. Trimming shortened V by 1 base and J by 1 base, and 11 bases separated the two germline ends. CDR3 coding DNA: TGTGCCAGCAGCTTAGTGGCCGGGGGTTCCTACGAGCAGTACTTC. Its protein product is CASSLVAGGSYEQYF.

The chain joins TRBV30 to TRBJ2-3, with a weak D call TRBD1 (5 bases). Trimming took off 2 bases at V and 5 bases at J, with 17 bases between the two ends. From germline, CDR1 is GTSNPN and CDR2 SVGIG (reference sequence). The CDR3 extends over 15 amino acids. Here the CDR3 DNA reads TGTGCCTGGAGTTCCCCAGGGAAATTCGTAGATACGCAGTATTTT. It encodes CAWSSPGKFVDTQYF.

This clonotype was counted many times. The V and J genes are TRBV20-1 and TRBJ1-5; TRBD1 aligns across 7 bases. Germline assignment: CDR1 DFQATT and CDR2 SNEGSKA (reference sequence). The CDR3 runs 15 residues. J gave up 3 bases and V 3 bases, and 8 bases lay outside the gene matches. The CDR3 region is CSARDRPQLNQPQHF. The CDR3 DNA is TGCAGTGCTAGGGACAGGCCCCAACTCAATCAGCCCCAGCATTTT.

V usage is TRBV5-1 and J usage is TRBJ2-7, with TRBD1 matching over 7 bases. Germline lookup yields CDR1 SGHRS and CDR2 YFSETQ. The CDR3 is 14 residues long. With V trimmed by 6 bases and J by 2 bases, 8 bases remained unmatched. This CDR3 is CASKSEGAAYEQYF. CDR3 nucleotide sequence: TGCGCCAGCAAATCAGAGGGGGCCGCCTACGAGCAGTACTTC.

This clonotype showed up many times. The chain is built from TRBV7-6 and TRBJ2-7; weak D call: TRBD2 (6 bases). Germline V gene data show CDR1 as SGHVS and CDR2 as FNYEAQ. Trimming removed 1 base at V and 1 base at J, with 11 bases between. The CDR3 totals 15 residues. CDR3 region: CASSLGGVASYEQYF. CDR3 DNA: TGTGCCAGCAGCTTAGGCGGGGTCGCATCCTACGAGCAGTACTTC.

This clonotype was seen many times. This chain links TRBV5-1 with TRBJ1-6; D is perhaps TRBD1 (6 bases). Germline V gives CDR1 SGHRS, CDR2 YFSETQ. Between the trimmed V and J ends, which lost 4 bases and 4 bases, there was a span of 15 bases. The CDR3 spans 16 residues. DNA for the CDR3: TGCGCCAGCAGCCCGGAGGGGGTCAGATATAATTCACCCCTCCACTTT. It is translated as CASSPEGVRYNSPLHF.

This clonotype has at least ten counts. This chain uses TRBV9 with TRBJ2-2; D tentatively reads TRBD1 or TRBD2 (5 bases each). This CDR3 is 17 amino acids long. V lost 0 bases and J lost 7, with 19 bases in between. Germline V lookup: CDR1 SGDLS, CDR2 YYNGEE. The CDR3 is CASSVGHVAGTGGELFF. The CDR3 region has the DNA TGTGCCAGCAGCGTAGGACATGTGGCAGGGACGGGCGGGGAGCTGTTTTTT.

This clonotype appeared many times. The chain has TRBV6-1 and TRBJ1-1; maybe TRBD1 (6 bases). The germline V gene has CDR1 MNHNS and CDR2 SASEGT. The ends were cut back, 2 bases at V and 3 bases at J, with 10 bases in the middle. The CDR3 is made up of 14 amino acids. Here the CDR3 reads CASSEQQGYTEAFF. In nucleotides, the CDR3 is TGTGCCAGCAGTGAACAGCAGGGGTACACTGAAGCTTTCTTT.

In its sample, this clonotype was seen once. A much bigger clone sits one base away, suggesting this may be a read error. V usage is TRBV6-2 or TRBV6-3 and J usage is TRBJ2-3, with D unclear. From germline, CDR1 is MNHEY and CDR2 SVGEGT. This CDR3 has 12 residues. Trimming removed 1 base at V and 4 bases at J, with 3 bases between. The CDR3 region has the DNA TGTGCCAGCAGTTACTTCGCAGATACGCAGTATTTT. Protein sequence: CASSYFADTQYF.

In regard to this clonotype: A much more abundant neighbour one base away suggests this may be a read error. The CDR3 spells CASSLVKATEAFF. The CDR3 DNA sequence: TGTGCCAGCAGCTTAGTGAAGGCGACTGAAGCTTTCTTT. The chain carries TRBV7-6 and TRBJ1-1; D gene ambiguous. CDR1 is SGHVS, CDR2 FNYEAQ, per germline. V shed 1 base and J shed 5 bases, with 8 bases lying between them. The CDR3 extends over 13 amino acids.

The V call is TRBV5-1, the J call TRBJ2-6; D gene ambiguous. CDR1 SGHRS and CDR2 YFSETQ come from the germline V gene. This CDR3 has 15 amino acids. V lost 6 bases and J lost 0, with 10 bases in between. CDR3 sequence (DNA): TGCGCCAGCAAGGGTCAGTCCTCTGGGGCCAACGTCCTGACTTTC. Residues: CASKGQSSGANVLTF.

The sample holds a few counts of this clonotype. The CDR3 sequence is CASSQEVYNSPLHF. The CDR3 coding sequence is TGCGCCAGCAGCCAGGAAGTCTATAATTCACCCCTCCACTTT. The chain uses TRBV4-3 and TRBJ1-6, with D uncertain. The CDR3 loop spans 14 amino acids. V was cut by 3 bases and J by 3 bases, with 6 bases left in between. Germline assignment: CDR1 LGHNA and CDR2 YSLEER.

This clonotype was detected ten times or more. This chain joins TRBV6-1 and TRBJ2-1; 11 bases are a match to TRBD2. The CDR3 spans 15 residues. V lost 6 bases and J lost 12; bases outside the gene matches: 13. Per germline, CDR1 MNHNS and CDR2 SASEGT. CDR3 nucleotide sequence: TGTGCCAGCAGCGAACCGGGACTAGCGGAGTTCGGGCAGTTCTTC. Protein sequence: CASSEPGLAEFGQFF.

The chain combines TRBV3-1 with TRBJ2-5, with TRBD1 as a possible D gene (5 bases). Germline V lookup: CDR1 LGHDT, CDR2 YNNKEL (reference sequence). The ends were cut back, 3 bases at V and 3 bases at J, with 8 bases in the middle. This CDR3 region has 13 residues. CDR3 loop: CASSQTAKETQYF. CDR3 in DNA: TGTGCCAGCAGCCAGACAGCTAAAGAGACCCAGTACTTC.

This clonotype occurred a few times. V and J are TRBV9 and TRBJ2-6, with 7 bases lining up with TRBD1. In germline, CDR1 is SGDLS, CDR2 YYNGEE. The CDR3 spans 16 residues. With 2 bases clipped from V and 0 bases from J, the junction kept 2 bases outside the gene matches. The CDR3 nucleotides are TGTGCCAGCAGCGTGACAGGGAGCTCTGGGGCCAACGTCCTGACTTTC. Translation: CASSVTGSSGANVLTF. The full variable domain, with the rest looked up from reference TRBV9 and TRBJ2-6, is DSGVTQTPKHLITATGQRVTLRCSPRSGDLSVYWYQQSLDQGLQFLIQYYNGEERAKGNILERFSAQQFPDLHSELNLSSLELGDSALYFCASSVTGSSGANVLTFGAGSRLTVL.

This clonotype occurred many times. The genes are TRBV2 and TRBJ1-2; 10 bases map to TRBD1. Losses at the gene ends were 6 bases for V and 8 bases for J; bases not matched to a gene: 6. The CDR3 sequence is 13 residues long. Germline V lookup: CDR1 SNHLY, CDR2 FYNNEI. The chain's CDR3 is CASSRQGAWGYTF. The CDR3 DNA is TGTGCCAGCAGCCGACAGGGGGCTTGGGGCTACACCTTC.

This clonotype was picked up many times. The chain recombines TRBV4-1 with TRBJ2-1; 9 bases are a match to TRBD1. From germline, CDR1 is MGHRA and CDR2 YSYEKL. V lost 2 bases to trimming and J lost 5 bases; unmatched junction nucleotides: 4. This CDR3 contains 15 residues. In DNA, the CDR3 is TGCGCCAGCAGCCAATGGACAGGGGATCACAATGAGCAGTTCTTC. Protein: CASSQWTGDHNEQFF.